Listed here are 20 T cell receptor beta chains from one sample, sequenced in a study of cytomegalovirus exposure and HLA in healthy donors. Researchers ran the PCR with 60 Vbeta and 13 Jbeta primers. Libraries were prepared by immunoSEQ multiplex PCR; TCRdb keeps only in-frame clonotypes and omits some of them. The sample shows 130,000 or so clones, approximately 65% of them seen only once. The sequencing sample was made of PBMCs. The receptor set was obtained from a young man in good health and CMV-seronegative.

The V gene is TRBV7-2, the J gene TRBJ2-3, with D perhaps matching TRBD1 (5 bases). Germline CDR1 is SGHTA and CDR2 is FQGNSA. V dropped 0 bases and J dropped 2 bases, with 9 bases sitting between them. The CDR3 has 15 amino acids. The CDR3 DNA follows: TGTGCCAGCAGCTTAGCAGGGGTTATCACAGATACGCAGTATTTT. Translated: CASSLAGVITDTQYF.

The chain recombines TRBV28 with TRBJ1-5; D is ambiguous. The CDR3 is 14 residues long. Germline CDR1 is MDHEN and CDR2 is SYDVKM. V was pared by 3 bases and J by 4 bases, with 10 bases between. CDR3 residues: CASSFGRNNQPQHF. The CDR3 DNA follows: TGTGCCAGCAGTTTTGGGAGGAATAATCAGCCCCAGCATTTT.

The chain has TRBV28 and TRBJ2-7, with D possibly TRBD1 on 6 matching bases. V was cut by 3 bases and J by 6 bases, with 15 bases left in between. Germline V gives CDR1 MDHEN, CDR2 SYDVKM. The length of the CDR3 is 14 residues. The CDR3 protein is CASSFNRVPPEQYF. As DNA, the CDR3 is TGTGCCAGCAGTTTCAACAGGGTACCCCCCGAGCAGTACTTC.

The chain uses TRBV21-1 and TRBJ1-5; the table's D call TRBD1 went unverified against the DNA. TRBV21-1 is annotated as a pseudogene. The CDR3 loop spans 19 amino acids. CDR3 sequence (DNA): TGTGCCAGCAGCAAAGCCCCCATGTGGAGGGACAGGGGACTTCAGCCCCAGCATTTT. Its protein is CASSKAPMWRDRGLQPQHF.

This clone appeared a few times. The chain carries TRBV28 and TRBJ1-5; D is unclear. The CDR3 extends over 12 amino acids. Trimming shortened V by 5 bases and J by 6 bases, and 8 bases separated the two germline ends. Germline V CDR1 and CDR2: MDHEN, SYDVKM. CDR3 nucleotide sequence: TGTGCCAGCAGTCCACCAGTTCAGCCCCAGCATTTT. Encoded protein: CASSPPVQPQHF.

This clone has only a few counts. This chain links TRBV7-9 with TRBJ1-4, with TRBD1 matching 7 bases. Germline V gene sequence: CDR1 SEHNR, CDR2 FQNEAQ (reference sequence). Trimming cost V 5 bases and J 5 bases; bases outside gene matches: 8. CDR3 length: 15 residues. The CDR3: CASSPDVDRNEKLFF. In nucleotides, the CDR3 is TGTGCCAGCAGCCCGGACGTGGACAGGAATGAAAAACTGTTTTTT.

On this clone: One junction end disagrees with the germline gene, perhaps due to a read error. The V gene is TRBV5-4, the J gene TRBJ2-5; TRBD2 aligns across 13 bases. CDR3 size: 15 residues. Germline CDR1 reads SGHNT; CDR2 reads YYREEE (reference sequence). For the CDR3, the DNA is TGTCCCAGCAGCTTGACTAGCGGGGGGCAAGAGACCCAGTACTTC. It yields the protein CPSSLTSGGQETQYF.

The J gene is TRBJ2-7, the V gene TRBV29-1; TRBD2 is a possible D gene (5 bases). V was pared by 4 bases and J by 6 bases, with 13 bases between. This CDR3 region has 12 residues. The germline gives CDR1 SQVTM, CDR2 ANQGSEA. CDR3: CSVAGVRGEQYF. Here the CDR3 DNA reads TGCAGCGTTGCTGGAGTTCGGGGCGAGCAGTACTTC.

This chain connects TRBV28 to TRBJ1-2, with no clear D. Germline CDR1 is MDHEN and CDR2 is SYDVKM. Deletions cut 5 bases from V and 3 bases from J, with 4 bases between. The CDR3 has 11 residues. The CDR3 DNA reads as TGTGCCAGCAGTATAGACTATGGCTACACCTTC. Amino acid sequence: CASSIDYGYTF.

This chain links TRBV2 with TRBJ2-7, with TRBD2 matching over 10 bases. This CDR3 has 15 amino acids. The trim removed 7 bases at V and 7 bases at J, leaving 13 bases unmatched. Germline values: CDR1 SNHLY, CDR2 FYNNEI. CDR3 loop: CASTELLAGKREQYF. In nucleotides, the CDR3 is TGTGCCAGCACCGAATTACTAGCGGGAAAGCGGGAGCAGTACTTC.

The sample holds a few counts of this clone. This chain connects TRBV11-2 to TRBJ1-3; 7 nucleotides match TRBD1. This CDR3 has 15 amino acids. V lost 6 bases, J lost 3 bases, and 8 bases stayed unmatched. The germline V gene has CDR1 SGHAT and CDR2 FQNNGV. CDR3 sequence: CASSFRGPGGNTIYF. The CDR3 nucleotides are TGTGCCAGCAGTTTTAGGGGGCCGGGTGGAAACACCATATATTTT.

The rearrangement links TRBV6-1 to TRBJ1-2, with TRBD1 identical over 7 bases. The junction had 10 bases not matched to a gene; V was cut back by 3 bases and J by 0 bases. This CDR3 spans 17 amino acids. Germline CDR1 is MNHNS and CDR2 is SASEGT. In DNA, the CDR3 is TGTGCCAGCAGTGACGGGGACTTTGGACAGGCTAACTATGGCTACACCTTC. Its translation is CASSDGDFGQANYGYTF.

This clone was found a few times. The rearrangement uses TRBV15 and TRBJ1-5, with D hard to call. This CDR3 contains 17 residues. Germline values: CDR1 LNHNV, CDR2 YYDKDF (reference sequence). With 3 bases removed from V and 9 bases from J, the gap between germline ends came to 24 bases. The CDR3 sequence is CATSSVKEGGPIRPQHF. The CDR3 region has the DNA TGTGCCACCAGCAGCGTCAAGGAGGGAGGCCCGATACGGCCCCAGCATTTT.

The V call is TRBV29-1, the J call TRBJ1-1; D is possibly TRBD1 (5 bases). The CDR3 loop spans 13 amino acids. V gave up 4 bases and J gave up 7 bases, with 16 bases separating them. The germline gives CDR1 SQVTM, CDR2 ANQGSEA. CDR3 nucleotides: TGCAGCGTTGTTGATAGATTTCAGGGTGAAGCTTTCTTT. Its translation: CSVVDRFQGEAFF.

The rearrangement joins TRBV30 to TRBJ2-1; TRBD2 matches 10 bases. CDR3 length equals 14 residues. Germline CDR1 GTSNPN, CDR2 SVGIG (reference sequence). V was clipped by 4 bases and J by 9 bases; unmatched bases: 9. The CDR3 loop is CAWTSGGFSGEQFF. The CDR3 coding sequence is TGTGCCTGGACTAGCGGGGGCTTCTCGGGTGAGCAGTTCTTC. The complete variable domain, with remaining parts taken from reference TRBV30 and TRBJ2-1, reads SQTIHQWPATLVQPVGSPLSLECTVEGTSNPNLYWYRQAAGRGLQLLFYSVGIGQISSEVPQNLSASRPQDRQFILSSKKLLLSDSGFYLCAWTSGGFSGEQFFGPGTRLTVL.

The chain recombines TRBV5-4 with TRBJ1-5; D remains ambiguous. Trimming shortened V by 1 base and J by 6 bases, and 11 bases separated the two germline ends. Germline values: CDR1 SGHNT, CDR2 YYREEE (reference sequence). This CDR3 has 14 residues. The CDR3 DNA is TGTGCCAGCAGCTTGTGGGGAGCGCGTCAGCCCCAGCATTTT. It codes for CASSLWGARQPQHF.

This clone was observed a few times. The chain joins TRBV10-3 to TRBJ2-3, with a possible D match to TRBD2 (6 bases). Germline V gene sequence: CDR1 ENHRY, CDR2 SYGVKD. CDR3 size: 13 residues. Trimming pared 2 bases from V and 4 bases from J, leaving 7 bases between. CDR3 protein: CAISETSPDTQYF. As DNA, the CDR3 is TGTGCCATCAGTGAGACTAGCCCAGATACGCAGTATTTT.

The chain joins TRBV6-1 to TRBJ2-3; D remains unclear. V was trimmed by 3 bases and J by 0 bases, leaving 7 bases between them. Germline values: CDR1 MNHNS, CDR2 SASEGT. The CDR3 loop spans 14 amino acids. CDR3 region: CASSDMRSTDTQYF. In DNA form, the CDR3 reads TGTGCCAGCAGTGACATGCGCAGCACAGATACGCAGTATTTT.

This clone was recorded a few times. V is TRBV4-2 and J is TRBJ1-4; 7 bases match TRBD1. The V segment lost 0 bases and the J segment 3 bases; nucleotides outside the gene matches: 4. Germline V gene lookup returns CDR1 LGHNA and CDR2 YNFKEQ. The CDR3 runs to 16 residues. The CDR3 DNA reads TGTGCCAGCAGCCAAGACCTTGGGACAGCTAATGAAAAACTGTTTTTT. Amino acids: CASSQDLGTANEKLFF.

The chain joins TRBV27 to TRBJ2-1; no reliable D call. Germline V gives CDR1 MNHEY, CDR2 SMNVEV (reference sequence). The CDR3 runs 13 residues. The germline V and J ends were trimmed by 5 bases and 4 bases, with 9 bases remaining between them. The CDR3, as DNA: TGTGCCAGCAGTGTTACAGAATACAATGAGCAGTTCTTC. It translates to CASSVTEYNEQFF.